This T cell receptor (beta chain) was observed in a study of OX40 agonist ivuxolimab in advanced cancers. TCRdb keeps only in-frame clones here, not all; method: immunoSEQ multiplex PCR. The data hold tens of thousands of clones, with roughly 85% observed a single time. V lost 6 bases and J lost 9; bases outside the gene matches: 9. Germline assignment: CDR1 SNHLY and CDR2 FYNNEI. The CDR3 length is 14 residues. Blood samples were obtained at baseline, cycle 4 day 1, and cycle 7 day 1. This sequence joins TRBV2 and TRBJ2-1, with 9 bases lining up with TRBD2. The sequence was obtained from an adult with an advanced solid tumor such as melanoma, head and neck, liver or kidney cancer. The sample consisted of CD4+ or CD8+ T cells sorted from blood, taken in a trial of the OX40 agonist ivuxolimab. The CDR3 here is CASRGPGLAGEQFF. In nucleotides, the CDR3 is TGTGCCAGCAGGGGCCCGGGACTAGCAGGTGAGCAGTTCTTC.